The entry below describes one TCR beta chain. Its antigen is still unknown. Germline V gene data show CDR1 as SQVTM and CDR2 as ANQGSEA. The CDR3 covers 14 residues. V gave up 7 bases and J gave up 4 bases; unmatched junction bases: 8. TCRB transcripts that were expressed got sequenced, as all of the isolated RNA had been reverse transcribed. Assay: immunoSEQ multiplex PCR; the TCRdb copy retains only in-frame clones and omits some. Of 250,000 to 350,000 clones in the sample, 15% were seen once. This record belongs to a study of beta chain features in type 1 diabetes. Findings of the study overall: PCR might pick shorter templates more often, in the same way for patients and controls. Compared with healthy donors, patients appeared to share more similar naive, central memory and regulatory TCRB repertoires. Moderate but significant shortening of TCRB CDR3s was recorded in all four CD4+ subsets from Type 1 diabetes patients.

Purity above 95% was achieved in all sorted populations. The sample consisted of naive CD4+ T cells from blood. The source of this sequence is a man aged 18 to 30 with type 1 diabetes. The rearrangement joins TRBV29-1 to TRBJ2-2; 8 positions agree with TRBD1. The CDR3 is CSAGRQGSTGELFF. The CDR3 region has the DNA TGCAGCGCTGGGAGACAGGGGTCCACCGGGGAGCTGTTTTTT.